The 5 T cell receptor beta chains given below trace back to one sample, sequenced in a study of control samples from healthy donors and cancer patients. Here immunoSEQ multiplex PCR was the method, and the copy in TCRdb shows in-frame clones only, minus some. The sample lists around 140,000 clones, approximately 94% seen once, with around 13% in the top ten. The sequenced sample was blood. Every receptor here comes from a man aged 40-49 years in good health.

For the CDR3, the DNA is TGCAGTGCTAGTATGGCAACAGGGAACGACGGCTACACCTTC. It specifies CSASMATGNDGYTF. The chain joins TRBV20-1 to TRBJ1-2, with a possible D match to TRBD1 (6 bases). Per the germline V gene, CDR1 is DFQATT and CDR2 is SNEGSKA (reference sequence). The CDR3 runs to 14 residues. Trimming took off 3 bases at V and 8 bases at J, with 19 bases between the two ends.

The gene calls are TRBV5-1 and TRBJ2-1; D ambiguous. The CDR3 spans 13 residues. Germline CDR1 and CDR2: SGHRS and YFSETQ. The V end was cut by 2 bases, the J end by 6 bases, with 9 bases between. CDR3 nucleotides: TGCGCCAGCAGCTTTGCCCGAACCAATGAGCAGTTCTTC. Residues: CASSFARTNEQFF. Full variable domain (missing parts from reference TRBV5-1 and TRBJ2-1): KAGVTQTPRYLIKTRGQQVTLSCSPISGHRSVSWYQQTPGQGLQFLFEYFSETQRNKGNFPGRFSGRQFSNSRSEMNVSTLELGDSALYLCASSFARTNEQFFGPGTRLTVL.

The chain has TRBV6-5 and TRBJ1-3, with TRBD1 identical over 8 bases. Germline loops: CDR1 MNHEY, CDR2 SVGAGI. Trimming took 6 bases from V and 4 from J; bases not matched to a gene: 5. CDR3 length equals 14 residues. The CDR3 loop reads CASRPGTGGNTIYF. DNA of the CDR3: TGTGCCAGCAGGCCCGGGACAGGAGGAAACACCATATATTTT.

V usage is TRBV27 and J usage is TRBJ1-2; unclear D gene. V was shortened by 4 bases and J by 8 bases, with 20 bases between the two germline ends. The CDR3 contains 15 residues. Germline-derived CDR1 and CDR2 are MNHEY and SMNVEV (reference sequence). CDR3 nucleotides: TGTGCCAGCAGTTCTCCGAGTTCCGGGATGAGGGGCTACACCTTC. Translation: CASSSPSSGMRGYTF.

This clone showed up just once. The chain has TRBV5-1 and TRBJ2-7, with D perhaps TRBD2 (5 bases). Deletions cut 5 bases from V and 9 bases from J, with 15 bases between. The CDR3 has 12 amino acids. The germline V gene encodes CDR1 SGHRS and CDR2 YFSETQ. The CDR3 sequence: CASSEDLEGQYF. CDR3 bases: TGCGCCAGCAGTGAGGACTTAGAAGGGCAGTACTTC.